The 3 T cell receptor beta chains reported below all come from one sample, sequenced in a study of cytomegalovirus exposure and HLA in healthy donors. Researchers ran the PCR with 60 Vbeta and 13 Jbeta primers. Assay used: immunoSEQ multiplex PCR; TCRdb lists only in-frame clones, some missing. Of roughly 75,000 clones in the sample, approximately 80% are singletons; the top ten hold 15% to 20%. The specimen was PBMCs. The source of these receptors is an older man in good health and CMV-seropositive.

The genes are TRBV6-1 and TRBJ1-5; D ambiguous. The germline V gene encodes CDR1 MNHNS and CDR2 SASEGT. The length of the CDR3 is 15 residues. Deletions cut 5 bases from V and 6 bases from J, with 17 bases between. The DNA of the CDR3 is TGTGCCAGCAGTCCCGGGCCAGGAGGATTTCAGCCCCAGCATTTT. This translates into CASSPGPGGFQPQHF.

The chain carries TRBV11-2 and TRBJ2-1; 10 positions agree with TRBD2. Germline CDR1 reads SGHAT; CDR2 reads FQNNGV. The CDR3 sequence is 15 residues long. V shed 4 bases and J 3 bases; nucleotides not matched to a gene: 3. In nucleotides, the CDR3 is TGTGCCAGCAGCTCGGGGACTAGCGTCTACAATGAGCAGTTCTTC. It yields the protein CASSSGTSVYNEQFF.

The chain joins TRBV5-4 to TRBJ1-2, with a weak D call TRBD1 (6 bases). Trimming pared 3 bases from V and 0 bases from J, leaving 15 bases between. Germline CDR1 reads SGHNT; CDR2 reads YYREEE (reference sequence). The CDR3 is made up of 16 amino acids. The CDR3 loop reads CASSSGGNPANYGYTF. As DNA, the CDR3 is TGTGCCAGCAGCTCTGGGGGCAATCCAGCTAACTATGGCTACACCTTC.